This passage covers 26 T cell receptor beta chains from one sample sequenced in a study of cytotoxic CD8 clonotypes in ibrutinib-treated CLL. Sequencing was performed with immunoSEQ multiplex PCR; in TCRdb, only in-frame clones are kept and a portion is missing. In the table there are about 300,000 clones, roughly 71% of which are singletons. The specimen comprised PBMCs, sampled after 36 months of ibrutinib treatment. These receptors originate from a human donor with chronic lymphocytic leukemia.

CDR3 protein: CASSMLNQPQHF. The CDR3 DNA sequence: TGTGCCAGTAGTATGCTGAATCAGCCCCAGCATTTT. This chain joins TRBV19 and TRBJ1-5; D not certain. V dropped 3 bases and J dropped 4 bases, with 4 bases sitting between them. CDR3 length equals 12 residues. The germline V gene has CDR1 LNHDA and CDR2 SQIVND (reference sequence).

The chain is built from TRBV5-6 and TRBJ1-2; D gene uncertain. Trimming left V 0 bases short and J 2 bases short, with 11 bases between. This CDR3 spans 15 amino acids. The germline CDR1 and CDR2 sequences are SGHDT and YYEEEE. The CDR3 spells CASSLDITRNYGYTF. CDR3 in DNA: TGTGCCAGCAGCTTGGATATTACCAGGAACTATGGCTACACCTTC.

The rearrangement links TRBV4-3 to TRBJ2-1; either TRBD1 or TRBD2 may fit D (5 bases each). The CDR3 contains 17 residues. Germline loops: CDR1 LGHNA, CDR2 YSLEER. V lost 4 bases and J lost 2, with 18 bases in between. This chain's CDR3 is CASSRHTGTPTYNEQFF. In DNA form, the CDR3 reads TGCGCCAGCAGCCGTCATACCGGGACCCCGACCTACAATGAGCAGTTCTTC.

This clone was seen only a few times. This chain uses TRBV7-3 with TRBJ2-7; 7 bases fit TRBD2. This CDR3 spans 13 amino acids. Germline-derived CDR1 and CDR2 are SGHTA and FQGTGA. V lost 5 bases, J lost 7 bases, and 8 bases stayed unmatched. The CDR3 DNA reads TGTGCCAGCAGCCTTCAACCAGCGGGGGAGCAGTACTTC. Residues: CASSLQPAGEQYF. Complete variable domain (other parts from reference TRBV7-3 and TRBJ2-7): GAGVSQTPSNKVTEKGKYVELRCDPISGHTALYWYRQSLGQGPEFLIYFQGTGAADDSGLPNDRFFAVRPEGSVSTLKIQRTERGDSAVYLCASSLQPAGEQYFGPGTRLTVT.

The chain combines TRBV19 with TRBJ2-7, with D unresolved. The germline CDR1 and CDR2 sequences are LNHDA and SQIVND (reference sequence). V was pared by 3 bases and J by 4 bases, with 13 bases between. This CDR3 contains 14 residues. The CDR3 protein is CASSIGDGPYEQYF. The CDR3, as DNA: TGTGCCAGTAGTATTGGAGACGGACCTTACGAGCAGTACTTC.

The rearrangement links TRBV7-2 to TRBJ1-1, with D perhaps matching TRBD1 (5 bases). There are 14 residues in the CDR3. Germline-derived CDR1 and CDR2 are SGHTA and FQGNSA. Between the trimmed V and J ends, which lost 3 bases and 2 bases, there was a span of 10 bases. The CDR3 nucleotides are TGTGCCAGCAGCTTTTCAGGGAAAAACACTGAAGCTTTCTTT. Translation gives CASSFSGKNTEAFF.

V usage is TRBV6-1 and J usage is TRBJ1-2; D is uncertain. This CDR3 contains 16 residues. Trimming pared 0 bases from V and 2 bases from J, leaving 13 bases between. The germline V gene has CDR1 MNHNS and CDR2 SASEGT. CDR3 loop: CASSEAGLASNYGYTF. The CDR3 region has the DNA TGTGCCAGCAGTGAAGCAGGTCTCGCTAGCAACTATGGCTACACCTTC.

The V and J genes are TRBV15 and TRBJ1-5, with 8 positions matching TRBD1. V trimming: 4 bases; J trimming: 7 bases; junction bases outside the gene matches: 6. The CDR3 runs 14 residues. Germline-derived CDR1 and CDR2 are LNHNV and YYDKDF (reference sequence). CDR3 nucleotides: TGTGCCACCAGCATAGGACAGGGAGGGCAGCCCCAGCATTTT. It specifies CATSIGQGGQPQHF.

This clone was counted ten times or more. The CDR3 region has the DNA TGTGCCAGCAGGGACAGGGGGACGTATGGCTACACCTTC. It codes for CASRDRGTYGYTF. The genes are TRBV6-1 and TRBJ1-2; 10 bases fit TRBD1. This CDR3 is 13 amino acids long. Germline V gene sequence: CDR1 MNHNS, CDR2 SASEGT. The trim removed 6 bases at V and 5 bases at J, leaving 3 bases unmatched.

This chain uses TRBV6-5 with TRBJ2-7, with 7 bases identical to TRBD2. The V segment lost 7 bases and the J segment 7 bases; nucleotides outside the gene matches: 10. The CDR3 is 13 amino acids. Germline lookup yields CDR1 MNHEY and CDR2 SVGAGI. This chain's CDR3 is CASMLTGGGEQYF. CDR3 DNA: TGTGCCAGCATGCTGACGGGGGGAGGTGAGCAGTACTTC.

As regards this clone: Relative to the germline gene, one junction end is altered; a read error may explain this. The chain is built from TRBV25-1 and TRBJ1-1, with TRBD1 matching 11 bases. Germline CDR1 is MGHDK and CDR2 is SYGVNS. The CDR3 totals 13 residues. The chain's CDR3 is CASSKGLGQGEIF. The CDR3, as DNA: TGTGCCAGCTCAAAGGGCCTGGGACAGGGGGAGATCTTT.

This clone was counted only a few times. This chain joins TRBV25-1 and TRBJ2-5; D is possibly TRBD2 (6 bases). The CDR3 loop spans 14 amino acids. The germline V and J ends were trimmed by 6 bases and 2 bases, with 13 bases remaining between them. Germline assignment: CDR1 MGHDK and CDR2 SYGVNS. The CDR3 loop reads CASSPRAGQETQYF. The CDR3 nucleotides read TGTGCCAGCAGCCCGAGGGCGGGGCAAGAGACCCAGTACTTC.

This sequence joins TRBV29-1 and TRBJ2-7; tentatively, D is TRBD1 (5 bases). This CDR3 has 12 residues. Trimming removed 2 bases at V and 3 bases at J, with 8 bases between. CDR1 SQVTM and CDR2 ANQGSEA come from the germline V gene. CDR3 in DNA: TGCAGCGTTGAATTCCAGGGCTACGAGCAGTACTTC. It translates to CSVEFQGYEQYF.

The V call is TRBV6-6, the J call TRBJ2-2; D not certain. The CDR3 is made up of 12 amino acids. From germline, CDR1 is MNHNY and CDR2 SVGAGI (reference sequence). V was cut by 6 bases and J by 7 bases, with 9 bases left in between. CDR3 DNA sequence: TGTGCCAGCAGACCATGGGTCGGGGAGCTGTTTTTT. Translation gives CASRPWVGELFF.

The CDR3 sequence is CASSLGLANTYEQYF. DNA of the CDR3: TGTGCCAGCAGCTTGGGGCTAGCGAATACCTACGAGCAGTACTTC. The chain combines TRBV5-4 with TRBJ2-7; maybe TRBD2 (6 bases). Germline V gives CDR1 SGHNT, CDR2 YYREEE (reference sequence). The CDR3 is made up of 15 amino acids. V dropped 0 bases and J dropped 2 bases, with 12 bases sitting between them.

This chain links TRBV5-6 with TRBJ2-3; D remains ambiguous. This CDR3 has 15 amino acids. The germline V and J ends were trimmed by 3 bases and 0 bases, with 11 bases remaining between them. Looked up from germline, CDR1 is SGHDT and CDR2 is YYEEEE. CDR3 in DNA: TGTGCCAGCAGCTCCGCCCGTGCTAGCACAGATACGCAGTATTTT. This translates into CASSSARASTDTQYF.

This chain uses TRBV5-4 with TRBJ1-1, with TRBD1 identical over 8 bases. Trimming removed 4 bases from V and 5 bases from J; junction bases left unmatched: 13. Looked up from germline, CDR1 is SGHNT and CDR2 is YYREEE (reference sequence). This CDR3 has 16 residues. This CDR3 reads CASSPNSGQGGTEAFF. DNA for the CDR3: TGTGCCAGCAGCCCTAACTCAGGACAGGGCGGGACTGAAGCTTTCTTT.

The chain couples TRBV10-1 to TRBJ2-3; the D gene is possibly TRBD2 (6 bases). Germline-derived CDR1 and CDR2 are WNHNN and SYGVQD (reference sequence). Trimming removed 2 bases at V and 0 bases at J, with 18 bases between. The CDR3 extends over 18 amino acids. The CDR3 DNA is TGCGCCAGCAGTGAGGAGGAGGGGCCTTACACTAGCACAGATACGCAGTATTTT. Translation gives CASSEEEGPYTSTDTQYF.

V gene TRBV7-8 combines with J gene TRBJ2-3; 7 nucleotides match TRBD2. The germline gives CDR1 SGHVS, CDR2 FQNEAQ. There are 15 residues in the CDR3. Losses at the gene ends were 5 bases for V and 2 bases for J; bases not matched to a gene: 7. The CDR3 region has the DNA TGTGCCAGCAGCCCCTTGCGGGGGATCACAGATACGCAGTATTTT. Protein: CASSPLRGITDTQYF.

The CDR3, as DNA: TGTGCCAGCAGCTTACCGGGGGGCCCAGATACGCAGTATTTT. This codes for CASSLPGGPDTQYF. The chain couples TRBV11-2 to TRBJ2-3; D is perhaps TRBD2 (7 bases). V lost 2 bases and J 4 bases, leaving 10 bases between the germline ends. The length of the CDR3 is 14 residues. Per the germline V gene, CDR1 is SGHAT and CDR2 is FQNNGV.

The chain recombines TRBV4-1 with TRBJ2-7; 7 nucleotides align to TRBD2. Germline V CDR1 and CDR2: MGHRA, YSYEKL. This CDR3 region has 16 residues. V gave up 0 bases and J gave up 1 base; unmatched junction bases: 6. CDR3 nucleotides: TGCGCCAGCAGCCAAGAGCTAGCGGAGGGGTCCTACGAGCAGTACTTC. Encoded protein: CASSQELAEGSYEQYF.

The chain's CDR3 is CASSLEGINGYTF. Here the CDR3 DNA reads TGTGCCAGCAGCTTAGAGGGAATAAATGGCTACACCTTC. This chain links TRBV7-9 with TRBJ1-2; unclear D gene. Deletions cut 1 base from V and 6 bases from J, with 9 bases between. Germline loops: CDR1 SEHNR, CDR2 FQNEAQ (reference sequence). This CDR3 is built from 13 residues. The variable domain in full, completed from reference TRBV7-9 and TRBJ1-2, reads DTGVSQNPRHKITKRGQNVTFRCDPISEHNRLYWYRQTLGQGPEFLTYFQNEAQLEKSRLLSDRFSAERPKGSFSTLEIQRTEQGDSAMYLCASSLEGINGYTFGSGTRLTVV.

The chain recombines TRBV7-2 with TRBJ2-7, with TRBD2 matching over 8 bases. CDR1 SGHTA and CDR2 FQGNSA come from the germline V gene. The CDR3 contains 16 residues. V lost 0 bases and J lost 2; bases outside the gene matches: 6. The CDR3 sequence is CASSLAGTSTTYEQYF. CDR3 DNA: TGTGCCAGCAGCTTAGCCGGGACTAGTACAACCTACGAGCAGTACTTC.

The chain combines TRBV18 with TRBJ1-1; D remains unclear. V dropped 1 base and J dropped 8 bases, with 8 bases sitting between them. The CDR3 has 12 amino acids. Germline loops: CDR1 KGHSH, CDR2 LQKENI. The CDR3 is CASSPQGREAFF. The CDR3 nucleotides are TGTGCCAGCTCACCACAGGGTCGGGAAGCTTTCTTT.

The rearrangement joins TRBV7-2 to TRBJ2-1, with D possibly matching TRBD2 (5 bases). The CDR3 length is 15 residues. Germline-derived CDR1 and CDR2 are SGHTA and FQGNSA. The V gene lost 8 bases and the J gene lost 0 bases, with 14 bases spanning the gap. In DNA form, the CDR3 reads TGTGCCAGCGGCAAAGACTACCGCTCCTACAATGAGCAGTTCTTC. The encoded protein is CASGKDYRSYNEQFF.

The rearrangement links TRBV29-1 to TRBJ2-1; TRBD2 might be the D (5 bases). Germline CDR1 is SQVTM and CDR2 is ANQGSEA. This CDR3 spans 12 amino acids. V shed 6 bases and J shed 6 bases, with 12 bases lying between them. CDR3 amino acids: CSVLEYGNEQFF. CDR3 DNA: TGCAGCGTACTAGAATACGGCAATGAGCAGTTCTTC.